The next 28 T cell receptor beta chains were all read from a single sample in a study of CD8 T cells in ankylosing spondylitis. In TCRdb, the 5' RACE reads were re-called with MiXCR into one record per CDR3 protein. The table shows approximately 440,000 distinct CDR3 sequences, with about a sixth occurring only once. Antigens for these TCRs are unknown. General study findings and limits: A motif in TCR beta, a set of eight highly homologous variants, appeared characteristic of ankylosing spondylitis blood.

The sequenced sample was blood, either unsorted or a sorted T cell fraction (not recorded which). These receptors came from a male donor with ankylosing spondylitis.

This clonotype turned up a few times. This sequence joins TRBV5-1 and TRBJ2-2; 13 bases line up with TRBD2. The germline V gene has CDR1 SGHRS and CDR2 YFSETQ. V lost 4 bases to trimming and J lost 0 bases; unmatched junction nucleotides: 3. CDR3 length: 17 amino acids. CDR3 in amino acids: CASSRGLAGPNTGELFF. The CDR3, as DNA: TGCGCCAGCAGCCGGGGACTAGCGGGGCCGAACACCGGGGAGCTGTTTTTT.

The chain joins TRBV5-1 to TRBJ2-7; 7 bases are shared with TRBD1. This CDR3 is built from 12 residues. Trimming cost V 4 bases and J 6 bases; bases outside gene matches: 4. Per germline, CDR1 SGHRS and CDR2 YFSETQ. CDR3 nucleotide sequence: TGCGCCAGCAGCGTGACAGGGCCCGAGCAGTACTTC. Translating gives CASSVTGPEQYF.

The rearrangement uses TRBV6-1 and TRBJ2-1, with 7 bases matching TRBD2. This CDR3 comprises 16 residues. Germline V lookup: CDR1 MNHNS, CDR2 SASEGT. The V and J ends lost 3 bases and 4 bases, in that order; junction bases with no gene match: 9. CDR3 protein: CASSDWLRGSYNEQFF. The CDR3 region has the DNA TGTGCCAGCAGTGACTGGCTGCGGGGGTCATACAATGAGCAGTTCTTC.

The chain links TRBV19 to TRBJ1-1; TRBD1 is a possible D gene (5 bases). CDR3 length: 13 amino acids. Per germline, CDR1 LNHDA and CDR2 SQIVND (reference sequence). V lost 7 bases, J lost 0 bases, and 9 bases lay in between. The DNA for the CDR3 is TGTGCCAGTACCAGGGAGGTGAACACTGAAGCTTTCTTT. Protein product: CASTREVNTEAFF.

V gene TRBV4-1 combines with J gene TRBJ2-3, with no clear D. CDR3 length equals 13 residues. The germline CDR1 and CDR2 sequences are MGHRA and YSYEKL. Trimming cost V 3 bases and J 3 bases, with 7 bases left between them. Here the CDR3 reads CASSQPTTDTQYF. The CDR3 coding sequence is TGCGCCAGCAGCCAGCCCACTACAGATACGCAGTATTTT.

Ten or more counts support this clonotype. The chain couples TRBV20-1 to TRBJ1-1; 11 positions agree with TRBD1. Germline CDR1 reads DFQATT; CDR2 reads SNEGSKA (reference sequence). Trimming removed 6 bases from V and 8 bases from J; junction bases left unmatched: 11. The CDR3 spans 14 residues. CDR3 loop: CSAPRTGTGGEAFF. In DNA form, the CDR3 reads TGCAGTGCCCCAAGGACAGGGACAGGGGGAGAAGCTTTCTTT.

This clonotype was picked up a small number of times. This sequence joins TRBV5-1 and TRBJ1-6; D is unresolved. CDR3 length: 14 amino acids. V lost 6 bases, J lost 7 bases, and 14 bases lay in between. Per the germline V gene, CDR1 is SGHRS and CDR2 is YFSETQ. The CDR3 loop is CASTPAPGNSPLHF. CDR3 nucleotide sequence: TGCGCCAGCACCCCAGCCCCGGGCAATTCACCCCTCCACTTT.

The chain uses TRBV20-1 and TRBJ1-4; D perhaps matches TRBD1 (5 bases). V was clipped by 5 bases and J by 0 bases, with 7 bases between them. CDR3 size: 13 residues. The germline gives CDR1 DFQATT, CDR2 SNEGSKA (reference sequence). CDR3: CSAPTATNEKLFF. In nucleotides, the CDR3 is TGCAGTGCTCCGACAGCAACTAATGAAAAACTGTTTTTT.

This clonotype was found many times. The rearrangement uses TRBV5-1 and TRBJ2-1, with 13 bases identical to TRBD2. The junction had 3 bases not matched to a gene; V was cut back by 4 bases and J by 5 bases. There are 15 residues in the CDR3. In germline, CDR1 is SGHRS, CDR2 YFSETQ. CDR3 nucleotide sequence: TGCGCCAGCAGCCGACTAGCGGGAGGTCACAATGAGCAGTTCTTC. Its translation: CASSRLAGGHNEQFF.

The V and J genes are TRBV5-1 and TRBJ1-2; D is possibly TRBD1 (6 bases). Trimming stripped 3 bases from V and 8 bases from J, with 14 bases between. Germline V gives CDR1 SGHRS, CDR2 YFSETQ. The CDR3 covers 13 residues. The CDR3 bases are TGCGCCAGCAGCTCGGAGGGGGGGCGAGGCTACACCTTC. This sequence encodes CASSSEGGRGYTF.

Only a few counts were recorded for this clonotype. This CDR3 is CASSTYRGLNTEAFF. CDR3 DNA sequence: TGTGCCAGCTCAACTTACAGGGGCTTGAACACTGAAGCTTTCTTT. The chain couples TRBV18 to TRBJ1-1; 7 nucleotides match TRBD1. Germline-derived CDR1 and CDR2 are KGHSH and LQKENI. Trimming took 5 bases from V and 0 from J; bases not matched to a gene: 6. The CDR3 totals 15 residues.

The CDR3 loop reads CASSGTGKISDTQYF. The CDR3 DNA sequence: TGTGCCAGCAGCGGGACAGGGAAGATTTCAGATACGCAGTATTTT. The rearrangement links TRBV25-1 to TRBJ2-3, with TRBD1 identical over 9 bases. Germline assignment: CDR1 MGHDK and CDR2 SYGVNS. This CDR3 spans 15 amino acids. The V and J ends lost 6 bases and 4 bases, in that order; junction bases with no gene match: 8.

This clonotype has just a few counts. The rearrangement uses TRBV10-3 and TRBJ2-5; 8 bases are shared with TRBD1. V shed 6 bases and J 5 bases; nucleotides not matched to a gene: 11. Per germline, CDR1 ENHRY and CDR2 SYGVKD. The CDR3 covers 15 residues. CDR3 coding DNA: TGTGCCATCAGGGTGGGACAGGCCCCCGGGGAGACCCAGTACTTC. The encoded protein is CAIRVGQAPGETQYF.

Comment on this clonotype: A read error is likely, as this CDR3 ends without the conserved phenylalanine or tryptophan. The rearrangement joins TRBV2 to TRBJ2-1, with 9 bases matching TRBD2. Germline CDR1 SNHLY, CDR2 FYNNEI. V trimming: 6 bases; J trimming: 6 bases; junction bases outside the gene matches: 12. The CDR3 consists of 16 residues. The CDR3: CASRGNSGRVSNEQFS. The CDR3 DNA is TGTGCCAGCAGGGGAAATAGCGGGAGAGTGAGCAATGAGCAGTTCTCC.

This clonotype was seen more than once but under ten times. This rearrangement joins TRBV12-3 or TRBV12-4 to TRBJ1-1; D is perhaps TRBD1 (5 bases). The CDR3 totals 14 residues. V dropped 6 bases and J dropped 1 base, with 12 bases sitting between them. DNA of the CDR3: TGTGCCAGCAGGACCGGGACGGCGAACACTGAAGCTTTCTTT. This sequence encodes CASRTGTANTEAFF.

This clonotype has a handful of counts. V and J are TRBV5-1 and TRBJ1-6; D possibly corresponds to TRBD1 (6 bases). This CDR3 has 13 residues. Trimming stripped 3 bases from V and 8 bases from J, with 9 bases between. The germline V gene has CDR1 SGHRS and CDR2 YFSETQ. CDR3 bases: TGCGCCAGCAGCTCAGGACAGCATTCACCCCTCCACTTT. Amino acid sequence: CASSSGQHSPLHF.

This clonotype was seen many times. This chain uses TRBV29-1 with TRBJ1-1; TRBD1 might be the D (5 bases). Germline loops: CDR1 SQVTM, CDR2 ANQGSEA. V was pared by 8 bases and J by 1 base, with 11 bases between. The CDR3 has 12 residues. The CDR3 bases are TGCAGCACGCTTACAGGGAACACTGAAGCTTTCTTT. Its protein is CSTLTGNTEAFF. The entire variable domain, with the rest obtained from reference TRBV29-1 and TRBJ1-1, is as follows: SAVISQKPSRDICQRGTSLTIQCQVDSQVTMMFWYRQQPGQSLTLIATANQGSEATYESGFVIDKFPISRPNLTFSTLTVSNMSPEDSSIYLCSTLTGNTEAFFGQGTRLTVV.

This clonotype was observed a handful of times. The genes are TRBV28 and TRBJ1-6; D is unclear. The CDR3 loop spans 15 amino acids. Germline assignment: CDR1 MDHEN and CDR2 SYDVKM. Trimming removed 6 bases from V and 9 bases from J, with 18 bases in between. CDR3 region: CASSLTRLSRSPLHF. CDR3 bases: TGTGCCAGCAGCCTAACACGGTTGTCTCGTTCACCCCTCCACTTT.

This clonotype has a handful of counts. J is TRBJ1-1 and V is TRBV4-2; D is unclear. The CDR3 covers 14 residues. Per the germline V gene, CDR1 is LGHNA and CDR2 is YNFKEQ. The V end was cut by 4 bases, the J end by 3 bases, with 12 bases between. CDR3 in DNA: TGTGCCAGCAGCCGACTAATCTTGGACACTGAAGCTTTCTTT. It yields the protein CASSRLILDTEAFF.

This clonotype was counted ten times or more. V gene TRBV5-1 combines with J gene TRBJ2-7, with D possibly TRBD1 on 5 matching bases. This CDR3 contains 14 residues. Trimming shortened V by 0 bases and J by 8 bases, and 15 bases separated the two germline ends. Germline CDR1 is SGHRS and CDR2 is YFSETQ. CDR3 region: CASSLGGSTTKQYF. In DNA form, the CDR3 reads TGCGCCAGCAGCTTGGGGGGCAGTACTACGAAGCAGTACTTC.

This chain connects TRBV7-2 to TRBJ1-3; 8 nucleotides match TRBD1. The CDR3 is 14 amino acids. Germline V CDR1 and CDR2: SGHTA, FQGNSA. V lost 5 bases to trimming and J lost 8 bases; unmatched junction nucleotides: 8. The CDR3: CASSQDRVRDTIYF. The CDR3 DNA reads as TGTGCCAGCAGCCAGGACAGGGTTCGGGACACCATATATTTT.

V usage is TRBV20-1 and J usage is TRBJ2-1; D gene unclear. Trimming removed 5 bases from V and 8 bases from J, with 16 bases in between. Per germline, CDR1 DFQATT and CDR2 SNEGSKA (reference sequence). The CDR3 is 13 amino acids. The CDR3 DNA reads TGCAGTGCTCAGAGAAGGGTTAGGGATGAGCAGTTCTTC. Amino acid sequence: CSAQRRVRDEQFF.

There are a few counts of this clonotype. The gene calls are TRBV20-1 and TRBJ2-4, with D perhaps being TRBD1 or TRBD2 (5 bases each). V was pared by 3 bases and J by 1 base, with 22 bases between. The V gene's germline CDR1 is DFQATT and CDR2 SNEGSKA (reference sequence). The CDR3 spans 18 residues. The CDR3 nucleotides are TGCAGTGCTAGGTCCGGGACCGATCGTTTAGCGGCCAAAAACATTCAGTACTTC. Protein: CSARSGTDRLAAKNIQYF.

This clonotype was detected a few times. V usage is TRBV11-1 and J usage is TRBJ1-3; 7 positions match TRBD1. The V segment lost 5 bases and the J segment 0 bases; nucleotides outside the gene matches: 16. CDR3 size: 19 residues. CDR1 and CDR2 from the germline V gene are SGHAT and FQDESV (reference sequence). Written as DNA, the CDR3 is TGTGCCAGCAGCCGTCTTACCGGGACAGCAAGCTACTCTGGAAACACCATATATTTT. This codes for CASSRLTGTASYSGNTIYF.

This clonotype was seen a handful of times. The chain has TRBV10-2 and TRBJ1-5; 9 nucleotides align to TRBD1. Germline values: CDR1 WSHSY, CDR2 SAAADI. This CDR3 is built from 15 residues. J was trimmed by 6 bases and V by 1 base; bases with no gene match: 4. CDR3 sequence reads: CASSEWDRVGQPQHF. CDR3 sequence (DNA): TGCGCCAGCAGTGAGTGGGACAGGGTTGGTCAGCCCCAGCATTTT.

This chain connects TRBV7-2 to TRBJ1-6; D is perhaps TRBD1 (6 bases). The CDR3 loop spans 14 amino acids. V gave up 1 base and J gave up 8 bases, with 9 bases separating them. CDR1 is SGHTA and CDR2 is FQGNSA in the germline V gene. CDR3 sequence (DNA): TGTGCCAGCAGCTTAGGGGCAGGGGATTCACCCCTCCACTTT. It is translated as CASSLGAGDSPLHF.

The rearrangement joins TRBV28 to TRBJ1-6; the D is unclear. Germline V gene data show CDR1 as MDHEN and CDR2 as SYDVKM. The CDR3 contains 12 residues. The V end was cut by 2 bases, the J end by 10 bases, with 6 bases between. CDR3 region: CASSLPASPLHF. The CDR3 coding sequence is TGTGCCAGCAGTTTACCCGCGTCACCCCTCCACTTT. The full variable domain, rest sourced from reference TRBV28 and TRBJ1-6, is DVKVTQSSRYLVKRTGEKVFLECVQDMDHENMFWYRQDPGLGLRLIYFSYDVKMKEKGDIPEGYSVSREKKERFSLILESASTNQTSMYLCASSLPASPLHFGNGTRLTVT.

This clonotype was picked up many times. V is TRBV5-1 and J is TRBJ2-1, with 13 bases that match TRBD2. Germline-derived CDR1 and CDR2 are SGHRS and YFSETQ. This CDR3 region has 18 residues. V dropped 4 bases and J dropped 7; count of bases not matched to a gene: 14. In nucleotides, the CDR3 is TGCGCCAGCAGCCACACCTTAGGACTAGCGGGAGTTTTTAATGAGCAGTTCTTC. The encoded protein is CASSHTLGLAGVFNEQFF.